The 2 T cell receptor beta chains given below trace back to one sample, sequenced in a study of T-cell reconstitution after alpha-beta-depleted transplantation in children. Preparation of the TCRbeta library was carried out with unique molecular identifiers. A single record per CDR3 protein comes from TCRdb applying MiXCR to the PCR reads. The table has roughly 220,000 distinct CDR3 sequences, 9% to 10% seen once; the top ten hold 5% to 6%. Sequences were derived from PBMCs from the stem cell graft donor, sampled from the stem cell graft. The receptor source for this set is a human donor who donated a stem cell graft to a child with SCID.

This clonotype was seen at least ten times. The V call is TRBV10-3, the J call TRBJ2-5; D call uncertain. Germline V gene sequence: CDR1 ENHRY, CDR2 SYGVKD. The length of the CDR3 is 14 residues. Trimming removed 0 bases from V and 2 bases from J, with 7 bases in between. The chain's CDR3 is CAISESYRQETQYF. As DNA, the CDR3 is TGTGCCATCAGTGAGTCATACAGACAAGAGACCCAGTACTTC.

In this sample, this clonotype turned up many times. The chain uses TRBV5-1 and TRBJ2-7; either TRBD1 or TRBD2 may fit D (5 bases each). Per the germline V gene, CDR1 is SGHRS and CDR2 is YFSETQ. The V end lost 4 bases, the J end lost 7 bases, and 24 bases lay between the germline ends. The CDR3 length is 16 residues. Here the CDR3 DNA reads TGCGCCAGCAGCCTTACGCCATGGGACCCGGACGGAGAGCAGTACTTC. As protein: CASSLTPWDPDGEQYF.